This T cell receptor beta chain was identified in a study of T cell responses to AZD1222 COVID-19 vaccine. Trimming stripped 3 bases from V and 4 bases from J, with 0 bases between. This CDR3 has 11 amino acids. The germline V gene encodes CDR1 SEHNR and CDR2 FQNEAQ (reference sequence). Libraries were prepared by immunoSEQ multiplex PCR; TCRdb keeps only in-frame clonotypes and omits some of them. This sample carries some 100,000 clones, more than 75% of them seen once, and the ten largest clones take 3% to 3.5%. Regarding the study as a whole: Most donors were white British, females outnumbered males, and clonal diversity was possibly underestimated. Spike-specific TCR breadth and depth grew following two AZD1222 doses. Repertoires in all cases were sampled only once the peak T cell response had passed.

As concerns this clone: Its antigen is not identified.

This TCR came from an adult in good health. The sample consisted of peripheral blood, taken on day 0 of AZD1222 vaccination. This sequence joins TRBV7-9 and TRBJ1-4; D ambiguous. The CDR3 is CASSFNEKLFF. Written as DNA, the CDR3 is TGTGCCAGCAGCTTTAATGAAAAACTGTTTTTT.